Listed here is a single TCR beta chain. The count of this clone is one. Its antigen remains unidentified. Per-base qualities were not stored, and no clone one base away is much larger. The data are from a study of blood T cell repertoires in COVID-19 (dated by TCRdb to about 2020). For the study in its entirety: Samples from collaborators originated in the United States, Italy and Spain and spanned both the acute and convalescent phases of COVID-19. The repertoires were made available in a free public database intended to serve as a resource for research on the immune response to SARS-CoV-2. The prospective study material was composed of cDNA or gDNA derived from T cells, B-cell-depleted T cells, or PBMCs. Samples were obtained from the ongoing ImmuneRACE study (first 160 participants) and from over a thousand subjects provided by 6 global collaborators. Where available, HLA class I and class II types were obtained from metadata supplied by the sample provider rather than from assay-based typing. Subjects who had been exposed to COVID-19, were actively infected with it, or had recovered from it provided the deeply sampled blood TCRbeta repertoires that made up the dataset. The sample metadata nearly always contained a de-identified subject ID, COVID-19 status, age in years and sex.

General study outcomes and caveats: The quantity of clinical and demographic metadata differed by source and by participant and was supplied without curation.

Collaborating institutions collected whole blood in K2EDTA tubes following their own protocols. For TCRbeta analysis, collaborators shipped samples in one of three forms: frozen whole blood, isolated PBMCs, or DNA extracted from either of those sample types. Counted from cysteine to phenylalanine, this CDR3 has 15 amino acids. Solely the CDR3 DNA is kept, with 45 bases framed from the first base. From the germline V gene, CDR1 is KGHSH and CDR2 is LQKENI. Relative to germline, V is missing 6 bases and J is missing 7 bases, with 7 bases of the junction outside any gene match. The immunoSEQ Assay, a bias-controlled multiplex PCR, was used to amplify TCRbeta CDR3 regions from genomic DNA. On the authors' methods: The number of nucleated cells in each sample was estimated by amplification of reference gene primers within the assay. Sequence reads were collapsed and filtered to measure the absolute abundance of every unique TCRbeta CDR3 rearrangement. For each sample, productive Simpson clonality was calculated by taking the square root of Simpson's diversity index across productive rearrangements. TCRdb provides this immuneACCESS table in a form limited to in-frame rearrangements. Some clones are lacking; in checked studies, under half of them reflect an unresolved V gene, and why the rest are absent is not known. For V, J and clone size, that table is used; D and trimming come from the DNA. The sample data list over 100,000 clones, and approximately 90% of these were observed just once. The ten largest clones take up 15% to 20% of the sample.

This sequence was found in a human donor with acute or convalescent COVID-19. The donor label of this sample is uncertain. The chain joins TRBV18 to TRBJ1-5; 12 central nucleotides agree with TRBD1. Sequencing was done on a sample of peripheral blood. The DNA reads TGTGCCAGCTCCCCGGGACAGGGGGCGCGGCAGCCCCAGCATTTT. This is translated as CASSPGQGARQPQHF. Outside the CDR3, residues come from the reference TRBV18 and TRBJ1-5 proteins, so the full variable domain is: NAGVMQNPRHLVRRRGQEARLRCSPMKGHSHVYWYRQLPEEGLKFMVYLQKENIIDESGMPKERFSAEFPKEGPSILRIQQVVRGDSAAYFCASSPGQGARQPQHFGDGTRLSIL.